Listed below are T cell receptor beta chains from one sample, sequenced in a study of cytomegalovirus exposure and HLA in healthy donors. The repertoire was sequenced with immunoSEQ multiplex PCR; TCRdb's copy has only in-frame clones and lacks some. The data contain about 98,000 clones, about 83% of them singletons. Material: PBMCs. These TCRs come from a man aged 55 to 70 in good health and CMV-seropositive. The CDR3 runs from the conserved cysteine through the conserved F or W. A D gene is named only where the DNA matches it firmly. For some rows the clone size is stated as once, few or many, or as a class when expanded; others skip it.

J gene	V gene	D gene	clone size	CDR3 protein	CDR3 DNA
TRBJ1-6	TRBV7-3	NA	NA	CASSLEGTNNSPLHF	TGTGCCAGCAGCTTAGAAGGGACTAATAATTCACCCCTCCACTTT
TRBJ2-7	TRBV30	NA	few	CAWSAGSYEQYF	TGTGCCTGGAGTGCCGGCTCCTACGAGCAGTACTTC
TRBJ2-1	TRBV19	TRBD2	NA	CASTRLAGGYNEQFF	TGTGCCAGTACCCGACTAGCGGGGGGGTACAATGAGCAGTTCTTC
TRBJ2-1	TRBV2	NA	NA	CASSENPGVQYNEQFF	TGTGCCAGCAGTGAAAATCCGGGGGTGCAGTACAATGAGCAGTTCTTC
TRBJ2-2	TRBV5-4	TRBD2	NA	CASSSKRGDIGELFF	TGTGCCAGCAGCTCAAAGCGGGGGGACATCGGGGAGCTGTTTTTT
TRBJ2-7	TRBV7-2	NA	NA	CASSLKTAGEQYF	TGTGCCAGCAGCCTGAAAACAGCTGGGGAGCAGTACTTC
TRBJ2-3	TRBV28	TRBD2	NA	CASSLERGDTDTQYF	TGTGCCAGCAGTTTGGAGCGGGGGGACACAGATACGCAGTATTTT
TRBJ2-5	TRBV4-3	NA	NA	CASSRQTGKGGETQYF	TGCGCCAGCAGCCGACAAACAGGGAAGGGCGGGGAGACCCAGTACTTC
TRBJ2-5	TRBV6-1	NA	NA	CASTVDRVGAQYF	TGTGCCTCCACGGTGGACCGGGTCGGGGCCCAGTACTTC
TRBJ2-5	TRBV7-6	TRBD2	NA	CASSLVASGGHQETQYF	TGTGCCAGCAGCTTAGTCGCTAGCGGGGGACATCAAGAGACCCAGTACTTC
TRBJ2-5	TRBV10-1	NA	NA	CASSRGVEETQYF	TGCGCCAGCAGCAGGGGGGTGGAAGAGACCCAGTACTTC
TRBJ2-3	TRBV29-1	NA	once	CSVAGSHSSTDTQYF	TGCAGCGTTGCAGGAAGCCACTCTAGCACAGATACGCAGTATTTT
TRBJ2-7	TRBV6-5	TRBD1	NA	CASKGTGYYEQYF	TGTGCCAGCAAAGGGACAGGGTACTACGAGCAGTACTTC
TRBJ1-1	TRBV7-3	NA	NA	CASSLHPGTEAFF	TGTGCCAGCAGCCTCCATCCGGGAACTGAAGCTTTCTTT
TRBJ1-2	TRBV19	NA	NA	CASSRADAANYGYTF	TGTGCCAGTAGTAGGGCAGACGCCGCTAACTATGGCTACACCTTC
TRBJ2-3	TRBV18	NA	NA	CASSPPNTDTQYF	TGTGCCAGCTCACCACCTAACACAGATACGCAGTATTTT
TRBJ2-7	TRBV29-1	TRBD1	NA	CSVEEQGPSYEQYF	TGCAGCGTTGAAGAACAGGGGCCGTCCTACGAGCAGTACTTC
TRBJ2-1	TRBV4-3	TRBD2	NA	CASSHGLGQYNEQFF	TGCGCCAGCAGCCACGGACTAGGGCAGTACAATGAGCAGTTCTTC
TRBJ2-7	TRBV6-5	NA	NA	CASSYRDTRMGYEQYF	TGTGCCAGCAGTTACCGTGACACTAGAATGGGATACGAGCAGTACTTC
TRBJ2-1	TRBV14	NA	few	CASSPEGISWNEQFF	TGTGCCAGCAGCCCGGAGGGGATCAGCTGGAATGAGCAGTTCTTC
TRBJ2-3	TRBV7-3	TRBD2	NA	CASSLVAAGGRTDTQYF	TGTGCCAGCAGCTTAGTCGCAGCGGGGGGGCGCACAGATACGCAGTATTTT
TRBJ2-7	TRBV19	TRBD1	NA	CASSPGTGASYEQYF	TGTGCCAGTAGTCCGGGGACAGGGGCCTCCTACGAGCAGTACTTC
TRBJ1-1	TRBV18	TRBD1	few	CASSPVQGVRAEAFF	TGTGCCAGCTCACCAGTCCAGGGGGTACGGGCTGAAGCTTTCTTT
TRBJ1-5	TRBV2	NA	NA	CASSELGALGQPQHF	TGTGCCAGCAGTGAGTTGGGGGCCCTTGGCCAGCCCCAGCATTTT
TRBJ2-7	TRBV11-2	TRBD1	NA	CASSLDGTGVSYEQYF	TGTGCCAGCAGCTTAGACGGGACAGGGGTGTCCTACGAGCAGTACTTC
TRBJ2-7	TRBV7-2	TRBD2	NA	CASSYRTSSYEQYF	TGTGCCAGCAGCTATAGGACTAGCTCCTACGAGCAGTACTTC
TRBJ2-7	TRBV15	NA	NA	CATSSDSAYEQYF	TGTGCCACCAGCAGTGACAGCGCCTACGAGCAGTACTTC
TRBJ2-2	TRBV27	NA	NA	CASSLGRAAGELFF	TGTGCCAGCAGTTTAGGCAGGGCTGCCGGGGAGCTGTTTTTT
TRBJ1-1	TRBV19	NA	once	CASSISDGGTEAFF	TGTGCCAGTAGTATCTCGGACGGGGGGACTGAAGCTTTCTTT
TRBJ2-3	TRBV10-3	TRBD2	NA	CAIRPSGMTSTDTQYF	TGTGCCATCAGGCCGAGCGGGATGACCAGCACAGATACGCAGTATTTT
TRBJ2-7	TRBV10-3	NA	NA	CAISAGGNYYEQYF	TGTGCCATCAGTGCAGGGGGGAACTACTACGAGCAGTACTTC
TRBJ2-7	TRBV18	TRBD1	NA	CASSLGDRGSYEQYF	TGTGCCAGCTCTCTAGGGGACAGGGGTTCCTACGAGCAGTACTTC
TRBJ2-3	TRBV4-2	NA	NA	CASSQGGRGQTDTQYF	TGTGCCAGCAGCCAAGGAGGGCGGGGGCAGACAGATACGCAGTATTTT
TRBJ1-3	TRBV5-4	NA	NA	CASSLAPGIISGNTIYF	TGTGCCAGCAGCTTGGCGCCGGGGATCATCTCTGGAAACACCATATATTTT
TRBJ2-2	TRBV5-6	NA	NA	CASSLRRALLDRELFF	TGTGCCAGCAGCTTGAGGCGGGCCCTGCTTGATAGGGAGCTGTTTTTT
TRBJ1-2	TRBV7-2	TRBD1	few	CASTMTGGGNYGYTF	TGTGCCAGCACCATGACAGGGGGCGGTAACTATGGCTACACCTTC
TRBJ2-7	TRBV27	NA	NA	CASSRGPYEQYF	TGTGCCAGCAGTAGGGGCCCCTACGAGCAGTACTTC
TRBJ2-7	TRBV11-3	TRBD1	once	CASSPGTGFSYEQYF	TGTGCCAGCAGCCCCGGGACAGGGTTTTCCTACGAGCAGTACTTC
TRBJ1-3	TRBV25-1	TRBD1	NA	CASSRKGQGNTIYF	TGTGCCAGCAGTCGCAAGGGACAGGGAAACACCATATATTTT
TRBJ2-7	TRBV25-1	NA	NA	CGSGRGGSYEQYF	TGTGGGAGTGGCAGGGGTGGCTCCTACGAGCAGTACTTC
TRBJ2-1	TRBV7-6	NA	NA	CASSPLQGSSYNEQFF	TGTGCCAGCAGCCCACTTCAGGGGAGCTCCTACAATGAGCAGTTCTTC
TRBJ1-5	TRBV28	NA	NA	CASTFPGQGQPQHF	TGTGCCAGCACCTTCCCGGGGCAGGGGCAGCCCCAGCATTTT
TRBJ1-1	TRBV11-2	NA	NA	CASSHRPGRQAEAFF	TGTGCCAGCAGCCATCGACCAGGGAGGCAAGCTGAAGCTTTCTTT
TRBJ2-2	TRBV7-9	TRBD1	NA	CASSFRGGTGTNTGELFF	TGTGCCAGCAGCTTCCGGGGCGGGACAGGGACGAACACCGGGGAGCTGTTTTTT
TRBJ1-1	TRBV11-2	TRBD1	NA	CASSLLQGPTEAFF	TGTGCCAGCAGCTTGCTACAGGGGCCCACTGAAGCTTTCTTT
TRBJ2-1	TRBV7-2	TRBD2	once	CASSASGGGYNEQFF	TGTGCCAGCAGCGCTAGCGGGGGAGGGTACAATGAGCAGTTCTTC
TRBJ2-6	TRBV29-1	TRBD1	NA	CSAGQGTGANVLTF	TGCAGCGCAGGACAGGGGACTGGGGCCAACGTCCTGACTTTC
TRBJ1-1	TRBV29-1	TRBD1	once	CSVSYRGGSTEAFF	TGCAGCGTTTCGTACAGGGGCGGTAGCACTGAAGCTTTCTTT
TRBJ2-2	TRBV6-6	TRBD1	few	CASSRTGGGAGELFF	TGTGCCAGCAGTCGGACAGGGGGAGGCGCCGGGGAGCTGTTTTTT
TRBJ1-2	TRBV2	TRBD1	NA	CASSEGDSLLDGYTF	TGTGCCAGCAGTGAGGGGGACAGCTTACTAGATGGCTACACCTTC
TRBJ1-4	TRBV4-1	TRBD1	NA	CASSHLRDREKLFF	TGTGCCAGCAGCCACCTGCGGGACAGGGAAAAACTGTTTTTT
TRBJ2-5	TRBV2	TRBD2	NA	CASSEAAGAFETQYF	TGTGCCAGCAGTGAAGCAGCGGGGGCATTCGAGACCCAGTACTTC
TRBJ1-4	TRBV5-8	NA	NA	CASSLEAGRTSELFF	TGTGCCAGCAGCTTGGAGGCAGGGCGAACGTCAGAACTGTTTTTT